Each of the 3 T cell receptor beta chains below was sequenced from the same sample in a study of OX40 agonist ivuxolimab in advanced cancers. Libraries were prepared by immunoSEQ multiplex PCR; TCRdb keeps only in-frame clonotypes and omits some of them. The sample includes about 93,000 clones, approximately 94% of them seen just once. The source was CD4+ or CD8+ T cells sorted from blood, collected in a trial of the OX40 agonist ivuxolimab. These receptor sequences come from an adult with an advanced solid tumor such as melanoma, head and neck, liver or kidney cancer.

This chain connects TRBV6-1 to TRBJ1-3, with D uncertain. This CDR3 comprises 17 residues. The germline CDR1 and CDR2 sequences are MNHNS and SASEGT. The V end was cut by 2 bases, the J end by 4 bases, with 18 bases between. DNA for the CDR3: TGTGCCAGCAGTGAACATCCGAAAGTAGTGGAAGGAAACACCATATATTTT. It translates to CASSEHPKVVEGNTIYF.

This clone was observed once. This sequence joins TRBV6-5 and TRBJ2-7, with D tentatively TRBD1 (6 bases). This CDR3 is 14 amino acids long. The germline V and J ends were trimmed by 0 bases and 4 bases, with 10 bases remaining between them. Looked up from germline, CDR1 is MNHEY and CDR2 is SVGAGI. CDR3 sequence (DNA): TGTGCCAGCAGTTACTCAGGGACAATTTACGAGCAGTACTTC. It yields the protein CASSYSGTIYEQYF.

V usage is TRBV14 and J usage is TRBJ2-1, with D possibly matching TRBD1 (6 bases). The length of the CDR3 is 13 residues. The V gene lost 1 base and the J gene lost 5 bases, with 6 bases spanning the gap. Germline V gives CDR1 SGHDN, CDR2 FVKESK. The chain's CDR3 is CASSQGGHNEQFF. Here the CDR3 DNA reads TGTGCCAGCAGCCAAGGGGGGCACAATGAGCAGTTCTTC.